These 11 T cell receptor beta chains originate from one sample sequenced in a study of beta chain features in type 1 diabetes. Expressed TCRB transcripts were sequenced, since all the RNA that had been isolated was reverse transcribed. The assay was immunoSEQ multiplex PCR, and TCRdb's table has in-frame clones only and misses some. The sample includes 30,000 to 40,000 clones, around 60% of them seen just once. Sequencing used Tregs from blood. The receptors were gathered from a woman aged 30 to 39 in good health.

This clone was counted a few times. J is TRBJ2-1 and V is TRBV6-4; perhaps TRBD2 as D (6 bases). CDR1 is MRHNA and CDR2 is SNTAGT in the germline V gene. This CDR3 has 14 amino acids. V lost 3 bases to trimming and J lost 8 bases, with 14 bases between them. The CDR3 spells CASSELIGRYEQFF. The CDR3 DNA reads TGTGCCAGCAGTGAGCTTATAGGGAGGTATGAGCAGTTCTTC.

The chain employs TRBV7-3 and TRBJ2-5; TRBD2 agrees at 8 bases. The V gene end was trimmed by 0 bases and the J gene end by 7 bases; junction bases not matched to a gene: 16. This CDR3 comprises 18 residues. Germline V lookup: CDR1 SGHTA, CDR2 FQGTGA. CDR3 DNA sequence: TGTGCCAGCAGCTTAACGGGTGCCGCGGGTACGGCGGGAGGGACCCAGTACTTC. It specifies CASSLTGAAGTAGGTQYF.

The CDR3 bases are TGTGCCAGCAGCTTGTTGCAAGCGGGAGGAGTGTACGAGCAGTACTTC. It yields the protein CASSLLQAGGVYEQYF. The chain uses TRBV5-8 and TRBJ2-7, with 9 nucleotides matching TRBD2. The CDR3 has 16 residues. V shed 1 base, J shed 4 bases, and the junction held 9 bases outside the gene matches. From germline, CDR1 is SGHTS and CDR2 YDEGEE.

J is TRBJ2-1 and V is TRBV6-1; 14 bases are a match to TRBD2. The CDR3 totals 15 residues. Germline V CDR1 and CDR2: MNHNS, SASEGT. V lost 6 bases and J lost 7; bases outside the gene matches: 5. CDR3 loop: CASRVGTSGRNEQFF. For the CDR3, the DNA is TGTGCCAGCAGGGTTGGGACTAGCGGGAGAAATGAGCAGTTCTTC.

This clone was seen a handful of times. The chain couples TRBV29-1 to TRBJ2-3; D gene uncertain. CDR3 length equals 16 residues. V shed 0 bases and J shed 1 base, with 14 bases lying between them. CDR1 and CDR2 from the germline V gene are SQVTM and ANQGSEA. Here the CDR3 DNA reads TGCAGCGTTGAAGATTTTGCGGTGGCAGGCACAGATACGCAGTATTTT. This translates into CSVEDFAVAGTDTQYF.

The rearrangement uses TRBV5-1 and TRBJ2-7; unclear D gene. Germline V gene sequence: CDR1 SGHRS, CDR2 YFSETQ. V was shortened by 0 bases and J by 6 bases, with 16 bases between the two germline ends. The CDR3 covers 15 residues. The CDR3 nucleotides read TGCGCCAGCAGCTTGGGATTCAGGTTGGCGTCCGAGCAGTACTTC. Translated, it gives CASSLGFRLASEQYF. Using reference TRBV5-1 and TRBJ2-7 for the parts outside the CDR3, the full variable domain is KAGVTQTPRYLIKTRGQQVTLSCSPISGHRSVSWYQQTPGQGLQFLFEYFSETQRNKGNFPGRFSGRQFSNSRSEMNVSTLELGDSALYLCASSLGFRLASEQYFGPGTRLTVT.

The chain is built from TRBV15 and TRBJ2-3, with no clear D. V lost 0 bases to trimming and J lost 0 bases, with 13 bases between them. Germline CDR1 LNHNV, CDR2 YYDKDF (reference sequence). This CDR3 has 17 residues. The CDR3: CATSRDRLAASTDTQYF. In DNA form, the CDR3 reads TGTGCCACCAGCAGAGATCGGTTAGCAGCTAGCACAGATACGCAGTATTTT.

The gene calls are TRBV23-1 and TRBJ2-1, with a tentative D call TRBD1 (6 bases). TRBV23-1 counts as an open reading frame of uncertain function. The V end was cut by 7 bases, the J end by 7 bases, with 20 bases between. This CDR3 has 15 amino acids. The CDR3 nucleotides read TGCGCCAGCACCGAACAGGGTACGGCCCGAAATGAGCAGTTCTTC. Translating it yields CASTEQGTARNEQFF.

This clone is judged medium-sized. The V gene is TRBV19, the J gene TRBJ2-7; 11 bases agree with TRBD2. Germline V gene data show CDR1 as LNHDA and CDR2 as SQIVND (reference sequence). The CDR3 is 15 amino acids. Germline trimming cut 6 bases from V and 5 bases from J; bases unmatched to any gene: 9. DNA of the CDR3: TGTGCCAGTAGCCTCACTAGCGGGAGAATCGACGAGCAGTACTTC. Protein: CASSLTSGRIDEQYF.

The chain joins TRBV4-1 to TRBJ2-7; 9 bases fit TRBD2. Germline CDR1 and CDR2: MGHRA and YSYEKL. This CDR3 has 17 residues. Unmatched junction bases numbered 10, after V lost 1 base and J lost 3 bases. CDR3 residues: CASSQGASGNWGYEQYF. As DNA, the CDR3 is TGCGCCAGCAGCCAAGGAGCTAGCGGGAATTGGGGCTACGAGCAGTACTTC.

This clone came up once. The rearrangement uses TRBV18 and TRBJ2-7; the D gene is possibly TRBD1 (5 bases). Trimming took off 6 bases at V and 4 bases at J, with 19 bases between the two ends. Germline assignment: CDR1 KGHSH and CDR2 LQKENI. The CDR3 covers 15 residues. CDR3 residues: CASSPFYTDRYEQYF. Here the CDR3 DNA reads TGTGCCAGCTCCCCATTTTACACCGACAGATACGAGCAGTACTTC.